The next 22 T cell receptor beta chains were all read from a single sample in a study of T cells in localized non-small cell lung cancer. Sequencing used immunoSEQ multiplex PCR; TCRdb keeps in-frame clones, though not all of them. The sample lists tens of thousands of clones; just under 80% were seen once. The source material was peripheral blood, sampled before any cancer treatment. The receptors here all came from a male donor aged 60 or older with stage III squamous cell lung carcinoma.

V usage is TRBV23-1 and J usage is TRBJ2-7; 9 positions agree with TRBD1. TRBV23-1 belongs to the ORF category, with a function that is uncertain. V shed 7 bases and J 5 bases; nucleotides not matched to a gene: 18. The CDR3 spans 17 residues. As DNA, the CDR3 is TGCGCCAGCAACCTCGGAGCTCCCGGGACAGGGCCCCACGAGCAGTACTTC. Amino acid sequence: CASNLGAPGTGPHEQYF.

V gene TRBV15 combines with J gene TRBJ1-1; 7 bases are a match to TRBD1. Germline V lookup: CDR1 LNHNV, CDR2 YYDKDF (reference sequence). V dropped 1 base and J dropped 7; count of bases not matched to a gene: 12. The CDR3 consists of 16 residues. This chain's CDR3 is CATSRGGQPGIDEAFF. For the CDR3, the DNA is TGTGCCACCAGCAGAGGGGGACAGCCAGGTATCGATGAAGCTTTCTTT.

This sequence joins TRBV28 and TRBJ2-1; D gene uncertain. CDR1 and CDR2 from the germline V gene are MDHEN and SYDVKM. Trimming cost V 11 bases and J 4 bases, with 21 bases left between them. CDR3 length: 15 residues. The CDR3 reads CASSAGPDLYNEQFF. The CDR3 bases are TGTGCCTCCTCTGCCGGCCCCGATCTGTACAATGAGCAGTTCTTC.

The sample holds a few counts of this clone. J is TRBJ1-1 and V is TRBV2; no definite D call. Looked up from germline, CDR1 is SNHLY and CDR2 is FYNNEI. Trimming removed 6 bases from V and 0 bases from J, with 8 bases in between. This CDR3 has 13 amino acids. CDR3 sequence reads: CASRLTLNTEAFF. CDR3 coding DNA: TGTGCCAGCAGACTGACGTTGAACACTGAAGCTTTCTTT.

The chain employs TRBV9 and TRBJ2-5; TRBD2 agrees at 8 bases. The ends lost 4 bases at V and 0 bases at J; junction bases unmatched: 5. This CDR3 has 15 residues. CDR1 and CDR2 from the germline V gene are SGDLS and YYNGEE. The CDR3 nucleotides read TGTGCCAGCAGCATCGGGGGGGCCCACCAAGAGACCCAGTACTTC. Translated, it gives CASSIGGAHQETQYF.

A single count supports this clone. The V call is TRBV4-1, the J call TRBJ2-3, with a tentative D call TRBD2 (5 bases). The CDR3 runs 15 residues. Trimming left V 3 bases short and J 3 bases short, with 13 bases between. Germline lookup yields CDR1 MGHRA and CDR2 YSYEKL. The CDR3 sequence: CASSQVEGWTDTQYF. For the CDR3, the DNA is TGCGCCAGCAGCCAGGTCGAGGGTTGGACAGATACGCAGTATTTT.

This rearrangement joins TRBV7-2 to TRBJ1-3, with a possible D match to TRBD1 (5 bases). V lost 5 bases and J lost 0, with 11 bases in between. Germline V CDR1 and CDR2: SGHTA, FQGNSA. The CDR3 covers 15 residues. Here the CDR3 DNA reads TGTGCCAGCAGCCCATCAGGGAGCTCTGGAAACACCATATATTTT. Protein: CASSPSGSSGNTIYF.

The chain has TRBV4-2 and TRBJ1-5, with D unresolved. This CDR3 is built from 19 residues. Trimming pared 4 bases from V and 1 base from J, leaving 23 bases between. Germline V gives CDR1 LGHNA, CDR2 YNFKEQ. CDR3 nucleotide sequence: TGTGCCAGCAGCCGTACAGCCGCACCGGGCCTCGGGAGCAATCAGCCCCAGCATTTT. It is translated as CASSRTAAPGLGSNQPQHF.

The chain has TRBV6-5 and TRBJ2-2, with 10 bases identical to TRBD1. Germline trimming cut 4 bases from V and 5 bases from J; bases unmatched to any gene: 4. The CDR3 is 15 residues long. The V gene's germline CDR1 is MNHEY and CDR2 SVGAGI. The CDR3: CASSFRDRGTGELFF. CDR3 coding DNA: TGTGCCAGCAGTTTCCGGGACAGGGGTACCGGGGAGCTGTTTTTT.

This chain uses TRBV6-4 with TRBJ2-3, with TRBD2 matching 9 bases. After removal of 7 bases from V and 1 base from J, the junction contained 9 bases not matched to a gene. The CDR3 runs to 16 residues. In germline, CDR1 is MRHNA, CDR2 SNTAGT. CDR3 protein: CASNDGAGGGTDTQYF. CDR3 bases: TGTGCCAGCAATGATGGAGCGGGGGGCGGCACAGATACGCAGTATTTT.

This rearrangement joins TRBV9 to TRBJ1-2; a possible D gene is TRBD1 (5 bases). CDR1 is SGDLS, CDR2 YYNGEE, per germline. Trimming took off 4 bases at V and 7 bases at J, with 14 bases between the two ends. The CDR3 is made up of 13 amino acids. The CDR3 bases are TGTGCCAGCAGCTCCCAAGACGGGACTGGCTACACCTTC. Translation: CASSSQDGTGYTF.

This chain connects TRBV25-1 to TRBJ2-3; TRBD1 aligns across 8 bases. This CDR3 region has 13 residues. Per germline, CDR1 MGHDK and CDR2 SYGVNS. The V and J ends lost 6 bases and 5 bases, in that order; junction bases with no gene match: 4. For the CDR3, the DNA is TGTGCCAGCAGGGACAGGGTGGTAGATACGCAGTATTTT. This codes for CASRDRVVDTQYF.

This chain joins TRBV7-8 and TRBJ2-1; TRBD2 is a possible D gene (6 bases). The CDR3 runs 14 residues. V was pared by 5 bases and J by 4 bases, with 12 bases between. Germline CDR1 reads SGHVS; CDR2 reads FQNEAQ. The CDR3 bases are TGTGCCAGCAGCGCCCGGGACTCTTACAATGAGCAGTTCTTC. Its protein is CASSARDSYNEQFF.

J is TRBJ1-1 and V is TRBV9; D is unclear. The V gene lost 3 bases and the J gene lost 2 bases, with 14 bases spanning the gap. The CDR3 has 15 residues. The germline V gene has CDR1 SGDLS and CDR2 YYNGEE. CDR3 sequence: CASSGNSHLNTEAFF. CDR3 DNA: TGTGCCAGCAGCGGAAACAGCCACCTAAACACTGAAGCTTTCTTT.

The V and J genes are TRBV5-8 and TRBJ1-4; D not resolved. The germline V gene encodes CDR1 SGHTS and CDR2 YDEGEE. V lost 4 bases and J lost 4, with 8 bases in between. CDR3 length equals 13 residues. CDR3 in DNA: TGTGCCAGCAGCAGACAAGATAATGAAAAACTGTTTTTT. It translates to CASSRQDNEKLFF.

The rearrangement uses TRBV4-3 and TRBJ2-3, with 10 bases that match TRBD1. V lost 4 bases, J lost 1 base, and 17 bases stayed unmatched. CDR1 is LGHNA, CDR2 YSLEER, per germline. The CDR3 loop spans 20 amino acids. The CDR3 DNA is TGCGCCAGCAGCCCTCATGAGGGGACGGGGACAGGGGCCCGCACAGATACGCAGTATTTT. Its translation is CASSPHEGTGTGARTDTQYF.

CDR3 sequence (DNA): TGTGCCAGCAATATTCAGGGAAGCACTGAAGCTTTCTTT. Residues: CASNIQGSTEAFF. V is TRBV6-9 and J is TRBJ1-1; TRBD1 is a possible D gene (5 bases). CDR3 length: 13 amino acids. V shed 7 bases and J shed 4 bases, with 13 bases lying between them. Germline loops: CDR1 MNHGY, CDR2 SVAAGI.

Comments on this clone: Other DNA sequences within the sample encode an identical CDR3. The J gene is TRBJ2-1, the V gene TRBV11-1; D remains unclear. CDR1 and CDR2 (germline): SGHAT, FQDESV (reference sequence). The CDR3 runs to 16 residues. Between the trimmed V and J ends, which lost 1 base and 0 bases, there was a span of 10 bases. As DNA, the CDR3 is TGTGCCAGCAGCTTAGAGGACCGGAGCTCCTACAATGAGCAGTTCTTC. Its translation: CASSLEDRSSYNEQFF.

This clone rates as medium-sized. V usage is TRBV7-6 and J usage is TRBJ2-1, with D hard to call. Germline CDR1 is SGHVS and CDR2 is FNYEAQ. The V end lost 2 bases, the J end lost 5 bases, and 7 bases lay between the germline ends. The CDR3 is 13 amino acids. CDR3 amino acids: CASSLSWDNEQFF. CDR3 nucleotide sequence: TGTGCCAGCAGCTTATCCTGGGACAATGAGCAGTTCTTC.

Comment on this clone: At the DNA level, this CDR3 is encoded by other sequences in the same sample as well. This chain joins TRBV7-9 and TRBJ2-7; D is ambiguous. V shed 1 base and J shed 4 bases, with 11 bases lying between them. In germline, CDR1 is SEHNR, CDR2 FQNEAQ (reference sequence). CDR3 size: 14 residues. This CDR3 reads CASSLVGSSYEQYF. CDR3 DNA: TGTGCCAGCAGCTTAGTTGGGTCTTCTTACGAGCAGTACTTC.

The chain is built from TRBV19 and TRBJ2-3; 10 bases map to TRBD2. CDR1 and CDR2 from the germline V gene are LNHDA and SQIVND (reference sequence). The CDR3 runs to 14 residues. J was trimmed by 7 bases and V by 6 bases; bases with no gene match: 7. Here the CDR3 DNA reads TGTGCCAGTAGGGGAGCGGGGGGGGAAAATACGCAGTATTTT. Translation gives CASRGAGGENTQYF.

CDR3 coding DNA: TGTGCCAGCGCGGGAGGCTCTGGAAACACCATATATTTT. Its translation is CASAGGSGNTIYF. The chain couples TRBV6-6 to TRBJ1-3; D uncertain. The CDR3 is 13 amino acids. The germline V and J ends were trimmed by 8 bases and 0 bases, with 8 bases remaining between them. From germline, CDR1 is MNHNY and CDR2 SVGAGI (reference sequence).